The 8 T cell receptor beta chains presented below share a single source sample, sequenced in a study of shared clonotypes between healthy human individuals (dated by TCRdb to 2020 to 2022). The library was obtained by the immunoSEQ multiplex PCR assay. What TCRdb holds here is the immuneACCESS table cut down to in-frame rearrangements. Part of the clones is not present; checked against another copy, under half of the missing clones reflect an unresolved V gene, and the others are unexplained. The sample data list about 2.4 million clones, and just over 90% of these were observed just once. The ten largest clones take up 0.11% to 0.15% of the sample. The sample was naive CD4+ T cells sorted from blood. In light of the paper, this sample's cell subset or site label describes: CD45RA+ positively selected. The receptors here all came from a man in his late teens or twenties in good health.

This sequence joins TRBV30 and TRBJ2-1, with TRBD2 identical over 13 bases. CDR3 length equals 16 residues. The V gene end was trimmed by 1 base and the J gene end by 2 bases; junction bases not matched to a gene: 2. Germline V gene sequence: CDR1 GTSNPN, CDR2 SVGIG (reference sequence). This CDR3 is CAWSEGLAGPYNEQFF. The DNA of the CDR3 is TGTGCCTGGAGTGAGGGACTAGCGGGGCCCTACAATGAGCAGTTCTTC.

This rearrangement joins TRBV7-2 to TRBJ1-2; possible D gene TRBD1, 6 bases. The germline CDR1 and CDR2 sequences are SGHTA and FQGNSA. V lost 0 bases and J lost 7, with 15 bases in between. The CDR3 is made up of 15 amino acids. The CDR3 loop reads CASSLAVQGIGGYTF. Written as DNA, the CDR3 is TGTGCCAGCAGCTTAGCGGTCCAGGGGATTGGTGGCTACACCTTC.

This clone was counted once. The genes are TRBV7-2 and TRBJ2-5; 8 nucleotides align to TRBD2. This CDR3 region has 17 residues. V lost 5 bases and J lost 1; bases outside the gene matches: 12. Germline-derived CDR1 and CDR2 are SGHTA and FQGNSA. The chain's CDR3 is CASSGGVGLAGQETQYF. The CDR3 coding sequence is TGTGCCAGCAGCGGAGGGGTAGGCCTAGCGGGCCAAGAGACCCAGTACTTC.

V is TRBV7-2 and J is TRBJ1-2, with a possible D match to TRBD1 (6 bases). Germline V gene sequence: CDR1 SGHTA, CDR2 FQGNSA. The length of the CDR3 is 16 residues. Trimming pared 4 bases from V and 0 bases from J, leaving 15 bases between. CDR3 coding DNA: TGTGCCAGCAGCTCTACAGGGACCGTCGCTAACTATGGCTACACCTTC. It yields the protein CASSSTGTVANYGYTF.

Of note for this clone: The same CDR3 also results from other DNA sequences found in this sample. This chain uses TRBV6-5 with TRBJ1-2, with 7 bases fitting TRBD1. V dropped 0 bases and J dropped 2; count of bases not matched to a gene: 0. The germline gives CDR1 MNHEY, CDR2 SVGAGI. This CDR3 contains 14 residues. CDR3 region: CASSYSGQNYGYTF. The CDR3 DNA sequence: TGTGCCAGCAGTTACTCGGGACAGAACTATGGCTACACCTTC.

The chain couples TRBV11-1 to TRBJ2-2; D call uncertain. The V gene's germline CDR1 is SGHAT and CDR2 FQDESV (reference sequence). The CDR3 loop spans 12 amino acids. V was pared by 2 bases and J by 5 bases, with 3 bases between. CDR3 residues: CASSLSTGELFF. CDR3 nucleotides: TGTGCCAGCAGCTTATCTACCGGGGAGCTGTTTTTT.

CDR3 region: CASSYKVPGDNSPLHF. The CDR3 nucleotides read TGTGCCAGCAGTTACAAAGTACCAGGGGACAATTCACCCCTCCACTTT. The rearrangement uses TRBV6-5 and TRBJ1-6, with a possible D match to TRBD1 (6 bases). Germline V gene sequence: CDR1 MNHEY, CDR2 SVGAGI. The CDR3 has 16 residues. Trimming removed 2 bases from V and 7 bases from J, with 15 bases in between.

As regards this clone: Other nucleotide sequences in the sample specify the same CDR3. The chain links TRBV5-4 to TRBJ1-1; TRBD1 matches 7 bases. CDR3 length: 13 residues. V was clipped by 5 bases and J by 1 base; unmatched bases: 2. CDR1 and CDR2 from the germline V gene are SGHNT and YYREEE (reference sequence). Here the CDR3 DNA reads TGTGCCAGCAGTCCAGGGGGGAACACTGAAGCTTTCTTT. It is translated as CASSPGGNTEAFF.